This TCR beta chain was identified during a study of T-cell memory formation after mild COVID-19. The V gene's germline CDR1 is MGHRA and CDR2 YSYEKL. The CDR3 has 14 residues. V was clipped by 1 base and J by 6 bases, with 11 bases between them. TCRdb ran MiXCR on the 5' RACE reads and lists one entry per CDR3 protein. Of 300,000 to 350,000 distinct CDR3 sequences in the sample, 10% to 15% were seen once. Study-level points and caveats: The study found balanced CD4/CD8 in clones contracting day 15 to 85 and a CD4+ lean in later expanders. Clones that contracted clustered mainly in CM and EM if CD4+ and in EMRA if CD8+. Memory from before infection featured some responding clones, which suggests cross-reactive memory joined. Whether second-wave clones peaking at day 37 were SARS-CoV-2 specific went unconfirmed.

This clonotype was observed a few times. Its antigen is unidentified. The material sequenced was PBMCs or a T cell subset sorted from them (not recorded which). The clonotype comes from a man younger than 35 who had mild COVID-19 (a few samples of this study predate the infection). Cell type and time point are not known. The gene calls are TRBV4-1 and TRBJ2-3; D unresolved. The CDR3: CASSQGRSWDTQYF. The CDR3 nucleotides are TGCGCCAGCAGCCAAGGGCGTAGCTGGGATACGCAGTATTTT.